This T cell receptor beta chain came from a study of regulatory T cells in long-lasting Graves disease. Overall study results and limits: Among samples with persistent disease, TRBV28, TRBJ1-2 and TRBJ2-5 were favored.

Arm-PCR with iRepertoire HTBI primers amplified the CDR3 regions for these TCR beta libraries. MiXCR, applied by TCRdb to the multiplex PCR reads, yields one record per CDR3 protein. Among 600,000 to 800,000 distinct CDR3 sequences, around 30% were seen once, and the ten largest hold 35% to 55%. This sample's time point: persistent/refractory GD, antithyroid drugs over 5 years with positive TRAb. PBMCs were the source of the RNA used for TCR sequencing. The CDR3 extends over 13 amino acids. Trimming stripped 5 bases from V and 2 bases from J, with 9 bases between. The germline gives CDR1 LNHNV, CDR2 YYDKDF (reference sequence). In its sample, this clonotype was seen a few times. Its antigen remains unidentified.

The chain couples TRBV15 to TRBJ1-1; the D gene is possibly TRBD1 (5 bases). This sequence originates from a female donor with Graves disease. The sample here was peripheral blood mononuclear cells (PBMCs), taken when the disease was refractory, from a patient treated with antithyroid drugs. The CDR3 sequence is CATSDSGNTEAFF. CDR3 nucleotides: TGTGCCACCAGCGACAGTGGAAACACTGAAGCTTTCTTT.